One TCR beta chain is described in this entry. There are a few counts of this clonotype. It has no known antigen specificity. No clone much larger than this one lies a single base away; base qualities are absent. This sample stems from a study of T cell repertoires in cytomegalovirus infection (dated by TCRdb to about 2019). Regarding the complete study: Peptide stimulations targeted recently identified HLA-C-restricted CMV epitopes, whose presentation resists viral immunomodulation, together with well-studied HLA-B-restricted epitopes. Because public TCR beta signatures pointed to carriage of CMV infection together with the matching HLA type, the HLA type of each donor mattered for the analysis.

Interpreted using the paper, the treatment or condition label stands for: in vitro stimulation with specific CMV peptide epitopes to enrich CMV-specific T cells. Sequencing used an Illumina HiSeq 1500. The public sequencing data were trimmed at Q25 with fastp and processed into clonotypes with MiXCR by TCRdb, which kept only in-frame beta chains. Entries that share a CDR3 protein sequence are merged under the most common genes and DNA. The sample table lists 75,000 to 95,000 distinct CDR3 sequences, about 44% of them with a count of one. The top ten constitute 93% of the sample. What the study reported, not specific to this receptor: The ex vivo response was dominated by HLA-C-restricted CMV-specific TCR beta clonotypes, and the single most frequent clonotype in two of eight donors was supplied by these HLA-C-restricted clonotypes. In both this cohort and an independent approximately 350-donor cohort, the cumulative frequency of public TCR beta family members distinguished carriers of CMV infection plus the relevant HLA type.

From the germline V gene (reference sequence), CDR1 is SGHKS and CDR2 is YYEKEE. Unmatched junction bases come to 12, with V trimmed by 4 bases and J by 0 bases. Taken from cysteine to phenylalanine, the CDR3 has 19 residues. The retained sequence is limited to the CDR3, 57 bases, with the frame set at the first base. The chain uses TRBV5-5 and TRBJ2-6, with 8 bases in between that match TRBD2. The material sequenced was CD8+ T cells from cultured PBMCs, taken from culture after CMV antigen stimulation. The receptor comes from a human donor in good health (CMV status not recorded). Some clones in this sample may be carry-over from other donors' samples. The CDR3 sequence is CASSPGGEGGFSGANVLTF. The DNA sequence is TGTGCCAGCAGCCCGGGAGGGGAGGGAGGATTCTCTGGGGCCAACGTCCTGACTTTC.